The table lists the clone carrying this TCR beta chain with many counts. This CDR3 spans 15 amino acids. The V gene end was trimmed by 2 bases and the J gene end by 1 base; junction bases not matched to a gene: 7. Germline V gene lookup returns CDR1 DFQATT and CDR2 SNEGSKA (reference sequence). The data were obtained in a study of neurological immune-mediated disorders. TCRdb re-called the 5' RACE reads through MiXCR, storing one row per CDR3 protein. The data hold more than 50,000 distinct CDR3 sequences, with about an eighth observed a single time. The TCR was taken from a man aged 55 to 70 in good health. V is TRBV20-1 and J is TRBJ1-1; 7 nucleotides agree with TRBD1. Sequencing used PBMCs. The CDR3 here is CSARPNQGGNTEAFF. The CDR3 DNA follows: TGCAGTGCTAGACCTAACCAGGGGGGGAACACTGAAGCTTTCTTT.